This TCR beta chain derives from a study of metastatic and nonmetastatic thyroid tumors. This clone occurred many times. Per the original data handling: Built for papillary thyroid cancer, a distant-metastasis classifier drew on CDR3 differences across clinicopathological groups. TCRdb re-clonotyped the PCR reads through MiXCR. V and J calls and clone size were set by TCRdb, not the authors. The sample yields about 85,000 clones, approximately 9% seen once. V dropped 7 bases and J dropped 1 base, with 10 bases sitting between them. The CDR3 sequence is 13 residues long. Not a single patient had been given any form of treatment at any point before undergoing thyroid surgery.

The chain combines TRBV12-3 or TRBV12-4 with TRBJ2-5, with unresolved D. The source is a female donor with papillary thyroid cancer or a benign thyroid nodule (not recorded which). Some clones in this sample may be carry-over from other donors' samples. Sequenced input: blood. CDR3 bases: TGTGCCAGCACTCCGGGCGGCCAAGAGACCCAGTACTTC. The encoded protein is CASTPGGQETQYF.